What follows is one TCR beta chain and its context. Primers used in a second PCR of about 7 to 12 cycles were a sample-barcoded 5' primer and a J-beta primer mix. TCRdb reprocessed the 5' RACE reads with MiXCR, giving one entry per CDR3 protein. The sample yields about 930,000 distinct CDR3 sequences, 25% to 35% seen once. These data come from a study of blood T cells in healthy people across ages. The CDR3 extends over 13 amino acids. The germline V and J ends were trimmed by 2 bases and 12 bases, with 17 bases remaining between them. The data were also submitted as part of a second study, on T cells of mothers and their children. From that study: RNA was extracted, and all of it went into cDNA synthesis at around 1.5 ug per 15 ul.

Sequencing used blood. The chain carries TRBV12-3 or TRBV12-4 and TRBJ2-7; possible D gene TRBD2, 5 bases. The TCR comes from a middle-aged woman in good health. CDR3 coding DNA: TGTGCCAGCAGTTTAAGTTCAGAGCGGAAGGGGTACTTC. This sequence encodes CASSLSSERKGYF.